A selection of T cell receptor beta chains follows, all from one sample in a study of beta chain features in type 1 diabetes. Sequenced by immunoSEQ multiplex PCR; TCRdb stores in-frame clones only, minus some. The sample lists about 230,000 clones; over 8.5% were seen once. Sequencing was performed on naive CD4+ T cells from blood. These receptor sequences come from a woman in her late teens or twenties in good health. The CDR3 runs from the conserved cysteine through the conserved F or W. Expanded clones get a size class; other rows say once, few or many, or leave the size out.

clone_size: -; v_call: TRBV2; j_call: TRBJ1-2; cdr3_length: 13; cdr3_aa: CASSDNGKGGYTF
clone_size: few; v_call: TRBV28; j_call: TRBJ1-1; cdr3_length: 15; cdr3_aa: CASSVKPGGNTEAFF
clone_size: -; v_call: TRBV5-6; j_call: TRBJ2-7; cdr3_length: 15; cdr3_aa: CASSPSERGSYEQYF
clone_size: -; v_call: TRBV5-1; j_call: TRBJ2-7; cdr3_length: 15; cdr3_aa: CASSVGLAGGDEQYF
clone_size: few; v_call: TRBV7-3; j_call: TRBJ2-6; cdr3_length: 18; cdr3_aa: CASSLIPVLASGANVLTF
clone_size: -; v_call: TRBV4-1; j_call: TRBJ2-5; cdr3_length: 13; cdr3_aa: CASSQDRQETQYF
clone_size: -; v_call: TRBV5-6; j_call: TRBJ2-1; cdr3_length: 15; cdr3_aa: CASSSFTLLDNEQFF
clone_size: -; v_call: TRBV30; j_call: TRBJ1-1; cdr3_length: 15; cdr3_aa: CARRASGRTGGEAFF
clone_size: few; v_call: TRBV2; j_call: TRBJ1-1; cdr3_length: 15; cdr3_aa: CASSERGGPNTEAFF
clone_size: -; v_call: TRBV5-4; j_call: TRBJ2-5; cdr3_length: 14; cdr3_aa: CASSRDRPSETQYF
clone_size: few; v_call: TRBV5-8; j_call: TRBJ2-7; cdr3_length: 16; cdr3_aa: CASFAAVARDSYEQYF
clone_size: -; v_call: TRBV4-2; j_call: TRBJ1-2; cdr3_length: 17; cdr3_aa: CASSQGLAGQRPYGYTF
clone_size: -; v_call: TRBV2; j_call: TRBJ1-1; cdr3_length: 14; cdr3_aa: CASSVDRGRTEAFF
clone_size: few; v_call: TRBV9; j_call: TRBJ2-7; cdr3_length: 15; cdr3_aa: CASSPRVGTENEQYF
clone_size: -; v_call: TRBV5-4; j_call: TRBJ2-7; cdr3_length: 14; cdr3_aa: CASSRAFRGYEQYF
clone_size: few; v_call: TRBV5-1; j_call: TRBJ1-2; cdr3_length: 14; cdr3_aa: CASSLEGFRYGYTF
clone_size: -; v_call: TRBV18; j_call: TRBJ1-1; cdr3_length: 15; cdr3_aa: CASSQQGYMNTEAFF
clone_size: few; v_call: TRBV30; j_call: TRBJ2-7; cdr3_length: 14; cdr3_aa: CAWRAPGLAGEQYF
clone_size: -; v_call: TRBV7-6; j_call: TRBJ2-7; cdr3_length: 16; cdr3_aa: CASSLQLAGGGYEQYF
clone_size: few; v_call: TRBV27; j_call: TRBJ1-5; cdr3_length: 15; cdr3_aa: CASRKYRGENQPQHF
clone_size: -; v_call: TRBV7-2; j_call: TRBJ2-4; cdr3_length: 17; cdr3_aa: CASSLSRDTLAKNIQYF
clone_size: -; v_call: TRBV5-4; j_call: TRBJ1-1; cdr3_length: 15; cdr3_aa: CASSPSGRLNTEAFF
clone_size: many; v_call: TRBV7-9; j_call: TRBJ2-7; cdr3_length: 14; cdr3_aa: CASTRSSGTYEQYF
clone_size: -; v_call: TRBV7-9; j_call: -; cdr3_length: 15; cdr3_aa: CASSQPGQASYEQYF
clone_size: many; v_call: TRBV18; j_call: TRBJ2-5; cdr3_length: 13; cdr3_aa: CATLRTGQETQYF
clone_size: few; v_call: TRBV5-1; j_call: TRBJ2-3; cdr3_length: 16; cdr3_aa: CASSLSQGTDTDTQYF
clone_size: few; v_call: TRBV6-5; j_call: TRBJ1-6; cdr3_length: 15; cdr3_aa: CASRTGGSYNSPLHF
clone_size: few; v_call: TRBV5-1; j_call: TRBJ2-6; cdr3_length: 14; cdr3_aa: CASSDRSGANVLTF
clone_size: -; v_call: TRBV10-3; j_call: TRBJ2-7; cdr3_length: 14; cdr3_aa: CAISAGDREREQYF
clone_size: -; v_call: TRBV6-5; j_call: TRBJ1-2; cdr3_length: 13; cdr3_aa: CASSYSRDYGYTF
clone_size: -; v_call: TRBV5-4; j_call: TRBJ2-7; cdr3_length: 15; cdr3_aa: CASSPKERGSYEQYF
clone_size: few; v_call: TRBV5-1; j_call: TRBJ1-2; cdr3_length: 13; cdr3_aa: CASSSPQGNGYTF
clone_size: few; v_call: TRBV2; j_call: TRBJ2-7; cdr3_length: 11; cdr3_aa: CASSDAGEQYF
clone_size: few; v_call: TRBV6-1; j_call: TRBJ1-2; cdr3_length: 13; cdr3_aa: CASRTGEGYGYTF
clone_size: -; v_call: TRBV5-4; j_call: TRBJ1-1; cdr3_length: 15; cdr3_aa: CASSLSPGGRVEAFF
clone_size: few; v_call: TRBV9; j_call: TRBJ2-2; cdr3_length: 11; cdr3_aa: CASSLDRELFF
clone_size: few; v_call: TRBV2; j_call: TRBJ1-1; cdr3_length: 15; cdr3_aa: CASRAIQGSNTEAFF
clone_size: few; v_call: TRBV7-9; j_call: TRBJ1-1; cdr3_length: 14; cdr3_aa: CASSFSVVNTEAFF
clone_size: few; v_call: TRBV6-5; j_call: TRBJ1-4; cdr3_length: 14; cdr3_aa: CASSAGTTNEKLFF
clone_size: -; v_call: TRBV7-9; j_call: TRBJ1-4; cdr3_length: 14; cdr3_aa: CASSLRKTNEKLFF
clone_size: -; v_call: TRBV5-1; j_call: TRBJ1-5; cdr3_length: 15; cdr3_aa: CASSLGGQFNQPQHF
clone_size: few; v_call: TRBV19; j_call: TRBJ1-5; cdr3_length: 16; cdr3_aa: CASSRSGQGHHQPQHF
clone_size: -; v_call: TRBV5-1; j_call: TRBJ2-1; cdr3_length: 16; cdr3_aa: CASGGALPGSYNEQFF
clone_size: -; v_call: TRBV30; j_call: TRBJ2-3; cdr3_length: 14; cdr3_aa: CAWRLAGSTDTQYF
clone_size: -; v_call: TRBV6-5; j_call: TRBJ2-7; cdr3_length: 13; cdr3_aa: CASSPGGSYEQYF
clone_size: few; v_call: TRBV7-9; j_call: TRBJ1-5; cdr3_length: 17; cdr3_aa: CASSPWTGGYSNQPQHF
clone_size: few; v_call: TRBV28; j_call: TRBJ2-7; cdr3_length: 17; cdr3_aa: CASSPRVGGGYAYEQYF
clone_size: -; v_call: TRBV6-4; j_call: TRBJ1-2; cdr3_length: 14; cdr3_aa: CASRILPDSHGYTF
clone_size: -; v_call: TRBV7-9; j_call: TRBJ1-2; cdr3_length: 11; cdr3_aa: CASSQGGGYTF
clone_size: few; v_call: TRBV7-3; j_call: TRBJ1-1; cdr3_length: 13; cdr3_aa: CASSFTGLTEAFF
clone_size: many; v_call: TRBV29-1; j_call: TRBJ2-2; cdr3_length: 13; cdr3_aa: CSVETANTGELFF